These T cell receptor beta chains were read from a single sample in a study of cytomegalovirus exposure and HLA in healthy donors. Repertoires were generated with immunoSEQ multiplex PCR, while TCRdb's copy carries only in-frame clones and drops some. Among more than 100,000 clones listed, 70% to 80% were seen once. The sample comprised PBMCs. The receptors shown here come from a woman aged 40 to 55 in good health and CMV-seropositive. CDR3s include the opening cysteine and the closing phenylalanine or tryptophan. A D gene is named only where the DNA matches it firmly. Clone size is shown for a subset of rows, as once, few, many or a class of expanded clone.

>TRBJ1-3|.|few|TRBV6-5
TGTGCCAGCAGTTACTCCCCCGGCGGGGCGGGAAACACCATATATTTT
CASSYSPGGAGNTIYF
>TRBJ1-5|.|.|TRBV6-1
TGTGCCAGCAGTGGAGGGTCGGGGTGGTTCCAGCCCCAGCATTTT
CASSGGSGWFQPQHF
>TRBJ2-2|.|few|TRBV6-5
TGTGCCAGCTCAGGGTTGAACACCGGGGAGCTGTTTTTT
CASSGLNTGELFF
>TRBJ1-1|.|.|TRBV2
TGTGCCAGCAGAGACAGAGCTCACACTGAAGCTTTCTTT
CASRDRAHTEAFF
>TRBJ1-5|TRBD1|.|TRBV7-2
TGTGCCAGCAGCTTAGTAGGGGGCGCGGCATATCAGCCCCAGCATTTT
CASSLVGGAAYQPQHF
>TRBJ2-2|.|.|TRBV6-5
TGTGCCAGCAGTCAATTGTACACCGGGGAGCTGTTTTTT
CASSQLYTGELFF
>TRBJ2-2|TRBD2|few|TRBV5-6
TGTGCCAGCAGCTTGGAACTAGCGACCGGGGAGCTGTTTTTT
CASSLELATGELFF
>TRBJ2-7|TRBD2|.|TRBV4-2
TGTGCCAGCAGCCCCAGACTAGCGGGGACGGCCGAGCAGTACTTC
CASSPRLAGTAEQYF
>TRBJ1-2|.|.|TRBV7-2
TGTGCCAGCAGGAGGGCTGTAAACTATGGCTACACCTTC
CASRRAVNYGYTF
>TRBJ2-7|TRBD1|.|TRBV6-5
TGTGCCAGCACCGAACAGGGGCGATACGAGCAGTACTTC
CASTEQGRYEQYF
>TRBJ1-1|.|.|TRBV9
TGTGCCAGCAGCGTAGTAATGTCAGGGGCCACTGAAGCTTTCTTT
CASSVVMSGATEAFF
>TRBJ2-3|.|.|TRBV11-2
TGTGCCAGCAGCTTATATATGGATACGCAGTATTTT
CASSLYMDTQYF
>TRBJ1-1|.|many|TRBV2
TGTGCCTCCGGAGCACCTAGTGCGGGCGCTTCGCCTGAAGCTTTCTTT
CASGAPSAGASPEAFF
>TRBJ1-2|TRBD1|.|TRBV6-5
TGTGCCAGCAGTTACTCCACCGGGACAGTGGCGAGCTACACCTTC
CASSYSTGTVASYTF
>TRBJ2-3|TRBD1|.|TRBV5-1
TGCGCCAGCAGCTCACAGGGGGTTAGCACAGATACGCAGTATTTT
CASSSQGVSTDTQYF
>TRBJ2-3|.|.|TRBV2
TGTGCCAGCAGGGCTAGCACAGATACGCAGTATTTT
CASRASTDTQYF
>TRBJ2-7|TRBD1|.|TRBV9
TGTGCCAGCAGCGTAGCAGGGGGAACCGACGAGCAGTACTTC
CASSVAGGTDEQYF
>TRBJ1-1|TRBD1|.|TRBV6-6
TGTGCCAGCAGAGACAGGGTGGGGGGCTACACTGAAGCTTTCTTT
CASRDRVGGYTEAFF
>TRBJ1-6|.|.|TRBV5-4
TGTGCCAGCAGCCCCCCCGGCGTAGGAGGCCCCTATAATTCACCCCTCCACTTT
CASSPPGVGGPYNSPLHF
>TRBJ2-2|.|.|TRBV4-3
TGCGCCAGCAGCCAAGTATCACTCCTTACCGGGGAGCTGTTTTTT
CASSQVSLLTGELFF
>TRBJ2-1|.|.|TRBV25-1
TGTGCCAGCAGGGAGTTTGGGTCCTACAATGAGCAGTTCTTC
CASREFGSYNEQFF
>TRBJ1-5|.|.|TRBV11-2
TGTGCCAGCAGCCTGGGGCGCAATCAGCCCCAGCATTTT
CASSLGRNQPQHF
>TRBJ2-4|TRBD1|few|TRBV14
TGTGCCAGCAGCCAAGTTAACAGGGGAAACATTCAGTACTTC
CASSQVNRGNIQYF
>TRBJ1-2|TRBD1|.|TRBV7-2
TGTGCCAGCAGCTTAGACACGGGGACAGCTAACTATGGCTACACCTTC
CASSLDTGTANYGYTF
>TRBJ2-5|TRBD2|.|TRBV5-1
TGCGCCAGCAGCGTCGGGGGGGGCCAAGAGACCCAGTACTTC
CASSVGGGQETQYF
>TRBJ1-2|.|.|TRBV6-1
TGTGCCAGCGAGGGGGAGACTTATGGCTACACCTTC
CASEGETYGYTF
>TRBJ1-3|TRBD1|.|TRBV10-3
TGTGCCATCAGGGGACAGGAGGGAAACACCATATATTTT
CAIRGQEGNTIYF
>TRBJ1-4|TRBD1|.|TRBV5-1
TGCGCCAGCAGCCTCGATGGGACAGGGGAAGAAAAACTGTTTTTT
CASSLDGTGEEKLFF
>TRBJ1-1|.|few|TRBV4-3
TGCGCCAGCAGCCGCGGAGACAGGAGGAACACTGAAGCTTTCTTT
CASSRGDRRNTEAFF
>TRBJ2-3|TRBD2|.|TRBV10-3
TGTGCCACATCTAGCGGGGGTTTAGATACGCAGTATTTT
CATSSGGLDTQYF
>TRBJ1-2|.|.|TRBV9
TGTGCCAGCAACACAGGGAACTATGGCTACACCTTC
CASNTGNYGYTF
>TRBJ1-4|TRBD1|.|TRBV4-3
TGCGCCAGCAGCCGCGGGATGACAGGGGGCCAGGAAAAACTGTTTTTT
CASSRGMTGGQEKLFF
>TRBJ1-3|.|once|TRBV6-5
TGTGCCAGCAGATCCCCAGGGTTGGACACCATATATTTT
CASRSPGLDTIYF
>TRBJ1-1|.|once|TRBV21-1
TGTGCCAGCAGCAAAGAGGCGGGGGCTCTCCCCGTTCGATCAATGAACACTGAAGCTTTCTTT
CASSKEAGALPVRSMNTEAFF
>TRBJ1-1|.|.|TRBV5-1
TGCGCCAGCAGCGTACAGGTGGAGAACACTGAAGCTTTCTTT
CASSVQVENTEAFF